The T cell receptor beta chain described here comes from a study of spatial heterogeneity in lung cancer. The ends were cut back, 5 bases at V and 0 bases at J, with 11 bases in the middle. This CDR3 region has 15 residues. CDR1 is LNHDA and CDR2 is SQIVND in the germline V gene (reference sequence). Time point here: sample taken at primary tumor resection. TCRdb reprocessed the 5' RACE reads with MiXCR, giving one entry per CDR3 protein. The table records 9,500 to 14,000 distinct CDR3 sequences, around 3.5% of them present only once. This clonotype was seen a few times. V is TRBV19 and J is TRBJ2-1; the D gene is possibly TRBD1 (6 bases). This sample comprised PBMCs, obtained at surgery. This clonotype was sampled from a female donor with early-stage non-small cell lung cancer. The DNA of the CDR3 is TGTGCCAGTAGTCCGGACAGAAGCTCCTACAATGAGCAGTTCTTC. It encodes CASSPDRSSYNEQFF.